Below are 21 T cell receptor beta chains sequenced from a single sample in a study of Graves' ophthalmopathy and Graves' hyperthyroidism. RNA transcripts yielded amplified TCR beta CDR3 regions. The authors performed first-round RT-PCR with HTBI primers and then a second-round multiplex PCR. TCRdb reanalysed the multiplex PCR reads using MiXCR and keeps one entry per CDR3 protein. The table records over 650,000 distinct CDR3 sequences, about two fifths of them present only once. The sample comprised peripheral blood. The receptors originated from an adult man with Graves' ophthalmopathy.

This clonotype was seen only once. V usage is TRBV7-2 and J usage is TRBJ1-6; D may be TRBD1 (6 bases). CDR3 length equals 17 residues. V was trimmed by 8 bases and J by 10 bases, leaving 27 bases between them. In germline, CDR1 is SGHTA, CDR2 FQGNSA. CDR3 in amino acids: CASGPTLAGALNSPLHF. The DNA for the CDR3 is TGTGCCAGCGGACCCACCCTCGCAGGGGCCCTCAACTCACCCCTCCACTTT.

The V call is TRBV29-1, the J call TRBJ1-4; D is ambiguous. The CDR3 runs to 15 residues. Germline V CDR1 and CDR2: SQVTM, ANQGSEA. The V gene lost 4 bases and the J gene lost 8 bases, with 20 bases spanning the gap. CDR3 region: CSVGEVASGGEKLFF. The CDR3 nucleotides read TGCAGCGTTGGAGAAGTGGCTTCTGGAGGGGAAAAACTGTTTTTT.

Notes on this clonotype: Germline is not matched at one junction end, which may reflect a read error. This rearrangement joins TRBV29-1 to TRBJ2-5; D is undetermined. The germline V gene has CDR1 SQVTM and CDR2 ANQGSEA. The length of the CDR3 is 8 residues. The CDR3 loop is CSVEIQYF. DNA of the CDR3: TGCAGCGTTGAGATCCAGTACTTC.

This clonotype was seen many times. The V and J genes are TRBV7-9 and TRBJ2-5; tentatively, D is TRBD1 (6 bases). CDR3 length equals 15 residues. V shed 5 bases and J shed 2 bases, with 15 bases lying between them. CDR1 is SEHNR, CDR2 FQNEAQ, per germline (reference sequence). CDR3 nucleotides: TGTGCCAGCAGCCCCAGGGGTGAGCGGCAAGAGACCCAGTACTTC. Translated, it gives CASSPRGERQETQYF.

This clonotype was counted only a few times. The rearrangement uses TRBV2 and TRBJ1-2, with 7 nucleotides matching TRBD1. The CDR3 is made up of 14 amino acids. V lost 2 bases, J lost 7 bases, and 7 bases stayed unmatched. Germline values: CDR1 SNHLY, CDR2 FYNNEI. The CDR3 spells CASSERRQGFGYTF. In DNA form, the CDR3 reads TGTGCCAGCAGTGAAAGACGACAGGGTTTTGGCTACACCTTC. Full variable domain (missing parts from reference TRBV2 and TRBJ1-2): EPEVTQTPSHQVTQMGQEVILRCVPISNHLYFYWYRQILGQKVEFLVSFYNNEISEKSEIFDDQFSVERPDGSNFTLKIRSTKLEDSAMYFCASSERRQGFGYTFGSGTRLTVV.

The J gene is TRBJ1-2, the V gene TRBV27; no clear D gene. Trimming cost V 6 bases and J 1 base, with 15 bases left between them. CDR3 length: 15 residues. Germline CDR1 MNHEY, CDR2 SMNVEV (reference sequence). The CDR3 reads CASRRTGRLNYGYTF. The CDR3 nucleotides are TGTGCCAGCAGGCGGACTGGGCGGCTTAACTATGGCTACACCTTC.

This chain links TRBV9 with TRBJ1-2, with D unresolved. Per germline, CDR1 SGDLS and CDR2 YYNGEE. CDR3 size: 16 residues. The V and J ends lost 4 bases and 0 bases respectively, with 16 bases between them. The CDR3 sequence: CASSFPTRTANYGYTF. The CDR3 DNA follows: TGTGCCAGCAGCTTTCCCACCAGGACTGCTAACTATGGCTACACCTTC. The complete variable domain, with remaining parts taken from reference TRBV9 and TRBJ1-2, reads DSGVTQTPKHLITATGQRVTLRCSPRSGDLSVYWYQQSLDQGLQFLIQYYNGEERAKGNILERFSAQQFPDLHSELNLSSLELGDSALYFCASSFPTRTANYGYTFGSGTRLTVV.

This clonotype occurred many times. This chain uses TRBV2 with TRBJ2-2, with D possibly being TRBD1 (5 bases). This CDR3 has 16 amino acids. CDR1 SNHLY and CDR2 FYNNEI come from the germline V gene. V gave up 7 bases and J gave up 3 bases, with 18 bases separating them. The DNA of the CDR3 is TGTGCCAGCAAGAAGGGAAGGGGCACCTACACCGGGGAGCTGTTTTTT. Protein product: CASKKGRGTYTGELFF.

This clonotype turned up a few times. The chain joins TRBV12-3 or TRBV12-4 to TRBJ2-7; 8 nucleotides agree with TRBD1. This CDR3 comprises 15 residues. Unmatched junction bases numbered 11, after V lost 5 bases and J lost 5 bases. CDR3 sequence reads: CASSHPRQGTHEQYF. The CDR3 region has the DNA TGTGCCAGCAGTCACCCTCGACAGGGGACCCACGAGCAGTACTTC.

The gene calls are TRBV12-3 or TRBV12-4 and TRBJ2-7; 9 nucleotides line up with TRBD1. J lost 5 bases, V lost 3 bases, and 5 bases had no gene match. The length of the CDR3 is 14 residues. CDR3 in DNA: TGTGCCAGCAGTTTGACAGGGGGTAACAACGAGCAGTACTTC. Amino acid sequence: CASSLTGGNNEQYF.

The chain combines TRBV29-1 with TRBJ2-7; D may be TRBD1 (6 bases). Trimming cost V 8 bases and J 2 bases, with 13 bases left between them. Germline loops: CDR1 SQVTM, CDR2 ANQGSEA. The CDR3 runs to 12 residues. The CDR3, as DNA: TGCAGCTTAGGGGGAGACCCCTACGAGCAGTACTTC. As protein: CSLGGDPYEQYF.

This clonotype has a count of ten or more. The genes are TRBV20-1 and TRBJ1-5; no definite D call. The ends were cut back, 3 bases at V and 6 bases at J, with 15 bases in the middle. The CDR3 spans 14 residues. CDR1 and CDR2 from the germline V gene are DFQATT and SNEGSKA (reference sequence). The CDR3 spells CSARSLGLAQPQHF. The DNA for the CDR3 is TGCAGTGCTAGGTCGCTCGGGTTAGCTCAGCCCCAGCATTTT.

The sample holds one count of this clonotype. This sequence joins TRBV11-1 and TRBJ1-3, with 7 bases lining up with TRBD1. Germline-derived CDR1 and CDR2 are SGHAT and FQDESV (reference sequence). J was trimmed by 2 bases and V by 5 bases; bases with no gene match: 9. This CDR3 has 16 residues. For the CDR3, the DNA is TGTGCCAGCAGCGGGACGGACAGGTCCCCTGGAAACACCATATATTTT. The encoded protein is CASSGTDRSPGNTIYF.

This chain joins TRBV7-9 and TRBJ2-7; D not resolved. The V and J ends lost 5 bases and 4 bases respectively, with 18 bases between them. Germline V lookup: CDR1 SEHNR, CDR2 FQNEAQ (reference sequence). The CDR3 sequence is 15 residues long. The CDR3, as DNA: TGTGCCAGCAGCCAACCCCATGAAGGCCCATACGAGCAGTACTTC. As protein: CASSQPHEGPYEQYF.

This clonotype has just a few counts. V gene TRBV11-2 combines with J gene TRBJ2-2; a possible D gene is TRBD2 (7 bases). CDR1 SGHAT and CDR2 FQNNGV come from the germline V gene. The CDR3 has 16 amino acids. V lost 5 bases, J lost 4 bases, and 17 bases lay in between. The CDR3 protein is CASSPPGGLGTGELFF. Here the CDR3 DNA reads TGTGCCAGCAGCCCTCCCGGGGGGCTAGGCACCGGGGAGCTGTTTTTT.

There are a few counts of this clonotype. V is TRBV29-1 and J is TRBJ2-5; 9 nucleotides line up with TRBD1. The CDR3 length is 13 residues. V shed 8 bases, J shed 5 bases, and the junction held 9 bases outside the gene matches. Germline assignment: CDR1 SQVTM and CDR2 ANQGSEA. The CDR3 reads CSPGTGSWETQYF. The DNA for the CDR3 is TGCAGCCCCGGGACAGGGAGTTGGGAGACCCAGTACTTC.

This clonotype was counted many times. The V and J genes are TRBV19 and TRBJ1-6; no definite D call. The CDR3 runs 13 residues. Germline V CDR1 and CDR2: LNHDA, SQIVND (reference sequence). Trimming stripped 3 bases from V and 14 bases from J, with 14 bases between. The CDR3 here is CASSIPLWRSLHF. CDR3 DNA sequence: TGTGCCAGTAGTATCCCCCTCTGGAGGTCCCTCCACTTT.

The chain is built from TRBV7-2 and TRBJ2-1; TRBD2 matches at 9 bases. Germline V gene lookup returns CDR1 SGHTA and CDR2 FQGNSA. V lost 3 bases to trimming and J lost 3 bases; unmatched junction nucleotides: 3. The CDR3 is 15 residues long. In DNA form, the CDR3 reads TGTGCCAGCAGCTTGACTAGCGGCAACTACAATGAGCAGTTCTTC. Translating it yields CASSLTSGNYNEQFF.

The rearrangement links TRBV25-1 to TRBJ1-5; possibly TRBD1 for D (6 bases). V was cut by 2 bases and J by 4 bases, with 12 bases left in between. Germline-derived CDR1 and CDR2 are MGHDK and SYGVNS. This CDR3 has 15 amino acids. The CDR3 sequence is CASSEKGQGNQPQHF. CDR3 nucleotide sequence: TGTGCCAGCAGTGAAAAGGGGCAGGGGAATCAGCCCCAGCATTTT.

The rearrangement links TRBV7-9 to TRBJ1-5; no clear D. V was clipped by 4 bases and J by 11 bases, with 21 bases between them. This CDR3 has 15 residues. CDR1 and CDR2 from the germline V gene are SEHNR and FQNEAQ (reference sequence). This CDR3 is CASSSYRAGEETQHF. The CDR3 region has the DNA TGTGCCAGCAGCTCGTATCGTGCCGGCGAAGAGACCCAGCATTTT.

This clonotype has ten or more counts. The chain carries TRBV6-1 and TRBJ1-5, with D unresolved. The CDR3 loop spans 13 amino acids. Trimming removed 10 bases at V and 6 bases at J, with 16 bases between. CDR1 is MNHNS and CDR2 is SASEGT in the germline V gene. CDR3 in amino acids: CATRARASQPQHF. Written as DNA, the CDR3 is TGTGCCACCCGCGCGCGGGCGAGTCAGCCCCAGCATTTT.